This T cell receptor beta chain was observed in a study of blood T cell repertoires in COVID-19. The CDR3 totals 12 residues. With regard to this clone: Its ends do not fully match the called genes, so a read error is possible.

Clones were read by immunoSEQ multiplex PCR, and TCRdb kept only the in-frame ones, dropping some. The table has some 50,000 clones, 80% to 90% seen once. This clonotype originated in a man between 60 and 75 years old with acute or convalescent COVID-19. The chain recombines TRBV12-3 or TRBV12-4 with TRBJ1-2, with D hard to call. The specimen sequenced was peripheral blood. Written as DNA, the CDR3 is TGTGCCAGCAGTTTAGTACAAATCGGCAGGTTCTTC. This translates into CASSLVQIGRFF.